This T cell receptor (beta chain) was profiled in a study of PD-1 blockade in mismatch repair-deficient tumors. Study in general: Patients had 12 mismatch repair-deficient cancer types, all previously treated and progressing. Notes on the study in general: Tumor-resident clones, often absent from pretreatment blood, expanded after pembrolizumab and then contracted.

Every patient had mismatch repair deficiency by PCR or immunohistochemistry. The J segment lost 8 bases and the V segment lost 3 bases, leaving 14 bases of the junction unmatched. This CDR3 has 18 amino acids. Germline V CDR1 and CDR2: KGHSH, LQKENI. The repertoire was sequenced with immunoSEQ multiplex PCR; TCRdb's copy has only in-frame clones and lacks some. This sample has approximately 38,000 clones, with more than 75% found just once. As regards this clone: Its antigen is as yet unknown.

Sequenced material: peripheral blood, taken around 76 weeks after starting pembrolizumab. V gene TRBV18 combines with J gene TRBJ1-4; 11 nucleotides align to TRBD1. The sequence came from an adult with mismatch repair-deficient cancer. The CDR3 loop reads CASSPAWSWDRGDEKLFF. The DNA for the CDR3 is TGTGCCAGCTCACCTGCGTGGTCATGGGACAGGGGGGACGAAAAACTGTTTTTT.